Sequencing of this T cell receptor beta chain was carried out in a study of shared clonotypes between healthy human individuals. Study observations and caveats: At large depth, rarefaction still showed sorted-subset sequencing to be incomplete.

This table comes from immunoSEQ multiplex PCR, and its TCRdb copy is limited to in-frame clones, with some not included. The table includes about 2.2 million clones, approximately 92% detected once. Selected positively for CCR7 and CD45RO-negative, naive CD8 cells excluded terminally differentiated effector memory CD45RA+ cells. Healthy HIV-negative adults with no recent acute infections or vaccinations were recruited as donors. Looked up from germline, CDR1 is SEHNR and CDR2 is FQNEAQ (reference sequence). This CDR3 spans 15 amino acids. Trimming removed 8 bases from V and 5 bases from J, with 22 bases in between. This clone came up once. Its antigen is unidentified.

The sequenced sample was naive CD8+ T cells from PBMCs. The chain joins TRBV7-9 to TRBJ2-7, with D possibly matching TRBD1 (5 bases). This TCR was recovered from a young man in good health. Some clones in this sample may be carry-over from other donors' samples. Here the CDR3 DNA reads TGTGCCAGCGGATCATCCCGGAGACAGAATGACGAGCAGTACTTC. Protein: CASGSSRRQNDEQYF.